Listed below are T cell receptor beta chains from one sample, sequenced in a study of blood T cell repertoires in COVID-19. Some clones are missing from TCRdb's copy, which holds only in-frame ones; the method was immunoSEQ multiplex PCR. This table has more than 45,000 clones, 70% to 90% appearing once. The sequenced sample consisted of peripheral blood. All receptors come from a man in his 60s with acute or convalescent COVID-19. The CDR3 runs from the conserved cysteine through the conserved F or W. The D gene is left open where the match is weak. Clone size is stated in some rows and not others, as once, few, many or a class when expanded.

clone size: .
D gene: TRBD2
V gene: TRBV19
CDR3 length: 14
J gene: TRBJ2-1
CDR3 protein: CASSKLAGENEQFF
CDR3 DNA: TGTGCCAGTAGTAAGCTAGCGGGAGAGAATGAGCAGTTCTTC

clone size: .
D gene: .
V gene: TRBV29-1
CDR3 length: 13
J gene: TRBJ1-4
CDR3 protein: CSAQGSGNEKLFF
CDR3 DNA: TGCAGCGCCCAAGGCTCAGGGAACGAAAAACTGTTTTTT

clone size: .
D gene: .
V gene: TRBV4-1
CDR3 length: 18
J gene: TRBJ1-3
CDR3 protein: CASSQHRDNSISGNTIYF
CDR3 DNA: TGCGCCAGCAGCCAACACCGGGACAACTCTATCTCTGGAAACACCATATATTTT

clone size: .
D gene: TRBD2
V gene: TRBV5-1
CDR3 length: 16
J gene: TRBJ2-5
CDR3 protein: CASSPVVAGAQETQYF
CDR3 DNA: TGCGCCAGCAGCCCCGTGGTAGCGGGAGCACAAGAGACCCAGTACTTC

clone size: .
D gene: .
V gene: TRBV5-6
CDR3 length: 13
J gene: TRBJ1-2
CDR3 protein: CASSPIPYNGYTF
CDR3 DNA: TGTGCCAGCAGCCCCATACCGTACAATGGCTACACCTTC

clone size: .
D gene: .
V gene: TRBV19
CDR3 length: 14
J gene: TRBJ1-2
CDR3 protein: CASSIGRDIRGYTF
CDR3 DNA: TGTGCCAGTAGTATAGGAAGGGACATTCGCGGCTACACCTTC

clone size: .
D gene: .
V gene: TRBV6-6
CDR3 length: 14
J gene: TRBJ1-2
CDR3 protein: CASRGEVTYYGYTF
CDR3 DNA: TGTGCCAGTCGAGGCGAGGTAACTTACTATGGCTACACCTTC

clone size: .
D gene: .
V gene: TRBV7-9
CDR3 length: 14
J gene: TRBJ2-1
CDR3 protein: CASSPTRTIGLRFF
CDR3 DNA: TGTGCCAGCAGCCCTACCCGGACTATTGGATTAAGGTTCTTC

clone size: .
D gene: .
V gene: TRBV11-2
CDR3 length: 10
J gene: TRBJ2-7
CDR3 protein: CASSLNEQYF
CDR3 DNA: TGTGCCAGCAGCCTAAACGAGCAGTACTTC

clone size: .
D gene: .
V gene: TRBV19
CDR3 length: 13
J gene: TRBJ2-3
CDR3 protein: CATQTSGTDTQYF
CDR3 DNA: TGTGCCACACAGACTAGTGGCACAGATACGCAGTATTTT

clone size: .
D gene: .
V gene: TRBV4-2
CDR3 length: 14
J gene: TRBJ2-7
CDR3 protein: CASSQGSFPHEQYF
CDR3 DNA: TGTGCCAGCAGCCAAGGGAGTTTCCCCCACGAGCAGTACTTC

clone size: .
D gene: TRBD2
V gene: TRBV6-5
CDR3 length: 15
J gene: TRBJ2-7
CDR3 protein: CASTPGASGLREQYF
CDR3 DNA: TGTGCCAGCACCCCTGGGGCTAGCGGCCTCCGAGAGCAGTACTTC

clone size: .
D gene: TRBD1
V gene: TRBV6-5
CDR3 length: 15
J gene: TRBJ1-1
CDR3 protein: CASSYWDRVNTEAFF
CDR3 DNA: TGTGCCAGCAGTTACTGGGACAGGGTGAACACTGAAGCTTTCTTT

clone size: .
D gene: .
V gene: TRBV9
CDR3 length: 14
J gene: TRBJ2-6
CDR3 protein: CASSVELGPNVLTF
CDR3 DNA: TGTGCCAGCAGCGTAGAACTGGGGCCCAACGTCCTGACTTTC

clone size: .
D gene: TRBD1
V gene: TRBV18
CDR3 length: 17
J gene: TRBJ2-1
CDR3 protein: CASSPPNRDSTYNEQFF
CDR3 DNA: TGTGCCAGCTCACCACCGAATCGGGACAGCACCTACAATGAGCAGTTCTTC

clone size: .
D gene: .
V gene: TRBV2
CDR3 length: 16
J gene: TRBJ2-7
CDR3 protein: CASRGKSGGHSNEQYF
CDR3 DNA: TGTGCCAGCAGGGGGAAATCAGGGGGGCATAGCAACGAGCAGTACTTC

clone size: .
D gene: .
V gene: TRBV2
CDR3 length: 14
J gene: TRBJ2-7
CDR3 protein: CASERTVSSGEQYF
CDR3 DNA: TGTGCCAGCGAGAGGACAGTTTCCTCCGGGGAGCAGTACTTC

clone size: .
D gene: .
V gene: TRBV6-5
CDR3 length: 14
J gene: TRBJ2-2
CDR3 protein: CASSLERDTGELFF
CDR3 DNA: TGTGCCAGCAGTTTAGAGAGAGACACCGGGGAGCTGTTTTTT

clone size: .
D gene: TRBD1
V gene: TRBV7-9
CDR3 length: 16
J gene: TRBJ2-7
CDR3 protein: CASSLAAGQATYEQYF
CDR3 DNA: TGTGCCAGCAGCTTAGCCGCGGGACAGGCAACCTACGAGCAGTACTTC

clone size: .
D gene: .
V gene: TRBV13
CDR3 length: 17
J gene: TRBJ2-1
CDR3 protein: CASSLFAARSSYNEQFF
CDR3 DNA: TGTGCCAGCAGCTTATTCGCGGCACGGAGTTCCTACAATGAGCAGTTCTTC

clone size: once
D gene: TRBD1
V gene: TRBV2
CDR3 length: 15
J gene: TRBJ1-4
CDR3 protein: CASSASGGPNEKLFF
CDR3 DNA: TGTGCCAGCAGTGCCTCAGGGGGGCCTAATGAAAAACTGTTTTTT

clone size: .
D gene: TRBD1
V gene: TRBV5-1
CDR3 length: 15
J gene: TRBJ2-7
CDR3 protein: CASSSGQGSYYEQYF
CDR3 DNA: TGCGCCAGCAGCTCCGGACAGGGGAGTTACTACGAGCAGTACTTC

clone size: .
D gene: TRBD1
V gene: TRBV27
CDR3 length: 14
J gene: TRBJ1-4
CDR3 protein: CASSDGTVNEKLFF
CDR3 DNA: TGTGCCAGCAGTGACGGGACAGTTAATGAAAAACTGTTTTTT

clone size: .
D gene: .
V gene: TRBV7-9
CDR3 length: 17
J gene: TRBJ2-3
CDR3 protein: CASSLAYSGVSTDTQYF
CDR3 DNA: TGTGCCAGCAGCTTAGCTTACTCAGGGGTCAGCACAGATACGCAGTATTTT

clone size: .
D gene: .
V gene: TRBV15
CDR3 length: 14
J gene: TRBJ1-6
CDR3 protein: CATSRDTDNSPLHF
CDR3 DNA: TGTGCCACCAGCAGGGACACCGATAATTCACCCCTCCACTTT

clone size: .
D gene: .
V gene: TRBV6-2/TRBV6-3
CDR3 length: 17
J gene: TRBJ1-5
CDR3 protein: CASSYSIYPERNQPQHF
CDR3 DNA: TGTGCCAGCAGTTACTCGATATACCCCGAGCGGAATCAGCCCCAGCATTTT

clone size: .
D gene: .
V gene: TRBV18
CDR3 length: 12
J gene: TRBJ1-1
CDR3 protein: CASSQGSTEAFF
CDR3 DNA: TGTGCCAGCTCGCAGGGTAGCACTGAAGCTTTCTTT

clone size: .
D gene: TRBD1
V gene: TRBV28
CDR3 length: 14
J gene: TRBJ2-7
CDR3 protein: CASSLRTGGYEQYF
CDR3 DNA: TGTGCCAGCAGTTTGAGGACAGGGGGCTACGAGCAGTACTTC

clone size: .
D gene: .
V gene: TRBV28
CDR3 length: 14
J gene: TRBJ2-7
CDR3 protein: CASSPRQEDYEQYF
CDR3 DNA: TGTGCCAGCAGTCCCAGACAGGAGGACTACGAGCAGTACTTC

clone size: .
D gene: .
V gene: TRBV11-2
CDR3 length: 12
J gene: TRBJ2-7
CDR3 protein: CASSRSSYEQYF
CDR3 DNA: TGTGCCAGCAGCAGGAGCTCCTACGAGCAGTACTTC

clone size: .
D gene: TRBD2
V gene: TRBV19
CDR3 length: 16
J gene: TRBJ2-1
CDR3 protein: CASSNNGAGGGNEQFF
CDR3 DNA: TGTGCCAGTAGTAATAATGGGGCGGGAGGAGGTAATGAGCAGTTCTTC

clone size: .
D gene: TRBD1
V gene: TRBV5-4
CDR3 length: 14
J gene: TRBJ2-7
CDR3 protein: CASSWDRALYEQYF
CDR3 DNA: TGTGCCAGCAGCTGGGACAGGGCCCTCTACGAGCAGTACTTC

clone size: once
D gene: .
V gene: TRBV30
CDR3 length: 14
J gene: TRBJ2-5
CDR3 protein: CAWTPRDFQETQYF
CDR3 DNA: TGTGCCTGGACTCCCAGGGATTTTCAAGAGACCCAGTACTTC

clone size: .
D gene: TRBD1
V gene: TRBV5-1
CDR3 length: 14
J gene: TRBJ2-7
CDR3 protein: CASRDDRGNYEQYF
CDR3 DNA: TGCGCCAGCAGGGACGACAGGGGAAACTACGAGCAGTACTTC

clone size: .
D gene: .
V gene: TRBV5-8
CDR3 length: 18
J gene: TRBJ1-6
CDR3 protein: CASSLPLGGSSYNSPLHF
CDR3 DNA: TGTGCCAGCAGCCTCCCCTTAGGGGGATCCTCCTATAATTCACCCCTCCACTTT

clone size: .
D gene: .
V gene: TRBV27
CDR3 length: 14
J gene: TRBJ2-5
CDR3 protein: CASSFWGDQETQYF
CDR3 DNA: TGTGCCAGCAGTTTTTGGGGGGACCAAGAGACCCAGTACTTC

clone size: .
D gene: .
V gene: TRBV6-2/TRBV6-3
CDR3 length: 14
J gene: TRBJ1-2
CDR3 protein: CASSPDRKFYGYTF
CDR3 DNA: TGTGCCAGCAGCCCCGACAGAAAATTCTATGGCTACACCTTC

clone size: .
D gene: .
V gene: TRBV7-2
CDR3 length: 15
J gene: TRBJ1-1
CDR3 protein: CASSLSGGLNTEAFF
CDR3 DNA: TGTGCCAGCAGCTTGTCCGGGGGTCTGAACACTGAAGCTTTCTTT

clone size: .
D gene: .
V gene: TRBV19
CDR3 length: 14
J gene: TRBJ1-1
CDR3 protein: CATTAAGTNTEAFF
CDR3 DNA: TGTGCCACCACCGCCGCGGGTACGAACACTGAAGCTTTCTTT

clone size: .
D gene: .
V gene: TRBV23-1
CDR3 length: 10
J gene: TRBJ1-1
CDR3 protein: CTGENTEAFF
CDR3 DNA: TGCACCGGGGAGAACACTGAAGCTTTCTTT

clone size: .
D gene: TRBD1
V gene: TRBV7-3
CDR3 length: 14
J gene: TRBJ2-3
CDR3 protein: CASSSRTGTDTQYF
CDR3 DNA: TGTGCCAGCAGCTCCCGGACAGGGACAGATACGCAGTATTTT

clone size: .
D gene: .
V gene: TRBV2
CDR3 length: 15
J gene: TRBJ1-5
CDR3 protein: CASTREGVSNQPQHF
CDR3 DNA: TGTGCCAGCACAAGGGAGGGGGTGAGCAATCAGCCCCAGCATTTT

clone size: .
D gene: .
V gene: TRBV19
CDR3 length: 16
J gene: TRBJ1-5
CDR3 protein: CASSPAGGWGGQPQHF
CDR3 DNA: TGTGCCAGTAGTCCCGCAGGAGGGTGGGGTGGTCAGCCCCAGCATTTT

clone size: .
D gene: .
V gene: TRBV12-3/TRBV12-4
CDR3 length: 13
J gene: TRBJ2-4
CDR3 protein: CASSLAAKNIQYF
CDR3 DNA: TGTGCCAGCAGTTTGGCAGCCAAAAACATTCAGTACTTC

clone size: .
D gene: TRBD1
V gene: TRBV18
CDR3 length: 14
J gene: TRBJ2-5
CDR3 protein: CASSPGQMQETQYF
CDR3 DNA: TGTGCCAGCTCACCGGGACAGATGCAAGAGACCCAGTACTTC

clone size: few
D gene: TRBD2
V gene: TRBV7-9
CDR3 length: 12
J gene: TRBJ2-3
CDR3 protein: CGIAGDTDTQYF
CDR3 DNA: TGTGGGATAGCGGGAGACACAGATACGCAGTATTTT

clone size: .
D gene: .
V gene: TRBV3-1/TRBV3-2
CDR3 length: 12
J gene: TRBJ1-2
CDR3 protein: CASSRTDYGYTF
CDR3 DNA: TGTGCCAGCAGCCGGACTGATTATGGCTACACCTTC

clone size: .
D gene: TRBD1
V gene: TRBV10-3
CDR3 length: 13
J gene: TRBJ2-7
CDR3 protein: CASRTGPRDEQYF
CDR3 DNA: TGTGCCTCCCGGACAGGGCCGCGAGACGAGCAGTACTTC

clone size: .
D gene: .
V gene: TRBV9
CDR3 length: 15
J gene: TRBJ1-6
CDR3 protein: CASSARQRDNSPLHF
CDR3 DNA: TGTGCCAGCAGCGCTAGACAGCGGGATAATTCACCCCTCCACTTT

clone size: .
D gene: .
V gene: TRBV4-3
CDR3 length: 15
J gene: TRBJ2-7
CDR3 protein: CASSQGSGRGYEQYF
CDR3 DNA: TGCGCCAGCAGCCAAGGATCCGGCAGGGGCTACGAGCAGTACTTC

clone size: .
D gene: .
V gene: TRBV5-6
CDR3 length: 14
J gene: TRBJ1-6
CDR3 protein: CASSLSRADSPLHF
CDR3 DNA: TGTGCCAGCAGCTTGTCCAGGGCAGATTCACCCCTCCACTTT

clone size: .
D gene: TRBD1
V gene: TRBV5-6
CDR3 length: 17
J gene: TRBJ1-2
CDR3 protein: CASSLPGGQRSNYGYTF
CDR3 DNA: TGTGCCAGCAGCCTCCCAGGGGGCCAGAGATCTAACTATGGCTACACCTTC

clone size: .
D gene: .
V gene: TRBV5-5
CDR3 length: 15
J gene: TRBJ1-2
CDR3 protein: CASSPSPGIGYGYTF
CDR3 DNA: TGTGCCAGCAGCCCCAGTCCGGGGATTGGGTATGGCTACACCTTC

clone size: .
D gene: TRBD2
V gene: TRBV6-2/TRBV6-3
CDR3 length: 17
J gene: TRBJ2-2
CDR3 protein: CASSLTSGRAGTGELFF
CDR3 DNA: TGTGCCAGCAGTCTTACTAGCGGGAGGGCCGGGACCGGGGAGCTGTTTTTT

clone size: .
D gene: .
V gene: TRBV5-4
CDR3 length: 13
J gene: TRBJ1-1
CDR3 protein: CASSLDAGRAAFF
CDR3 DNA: TGTGCCAGCAGCTTGGATGCAGGCAGGGCAGCTTTCTTT

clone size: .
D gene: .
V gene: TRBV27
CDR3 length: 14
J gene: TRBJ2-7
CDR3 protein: CASSLARIPREQYF
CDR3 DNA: TGTGCCAGCAGTTTGGCGAGGATCCCGCGCGAGCAGTACTTC

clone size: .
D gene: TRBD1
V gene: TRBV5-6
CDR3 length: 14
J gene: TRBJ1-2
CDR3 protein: CASSPLTGNYGYTF
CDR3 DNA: TGTGCCAGCAGCCCCCTGACAGGGAACTATGGCTACACCTTC